These T cell receptor beta chains were read from a single sample in a study of naive and memory T cell subsets. One entry per CDR3 protein results from TCRdb running MiXCR on the UMI-ligation and nested PCR reads. The table has 120,000 or so distinct CDR3 sequences, just over 35% seen once. The sequencing sample was made of central memory CD4+ T cells from blood. These receptors all come from a human donor in good health. The CDR3 runs from the conserved cysteine through the conserved F or W. The order of the fields is clone size, V gene, J gene, D gene, CDR3 protein, CDR3 DNA. The D gene is left open where the match is weak. Expanded clones get a size class; other rows say once, few or many, or leave the size out.

abundance: NA
v_gene: TRBV29-1
j_gene: TRBJ2-7
d_gene: TRBD2
CDR3aa: CSVVLAGVYEQYF
CDR3nt: TGCAGCGTTGTACTAGCGGGAGTCTATGAGCAGTACTTC

abundance: NA
v_gene: TRBV7-2
j_gene: TRBJ2-7
d_gene: NA
CDR3aa: CASSLAKGEQYF
CDR3nt: TGTGCCAGCAGCTTAGCAAAGGGGGAGCAGTACTTC

abundance: NA
v_gene: TRBV4-1
j_gene: TRBJ2-2
d_gene: TRBD1
CDR3aa: CASSFRTGVTGELFF
CDR3nt: TGCGCCAGCAGCTTCCGGACAGGTGTTACCGGGGAGCTGTTTTTT

abundance: NA
v_gene: TRBV20-1
j_gene: TRBJ2-7
d_gene: TRBD2
CDR3aa: CSAVPGLAYEQYF
CDR3nt: TGCAGTGCTGTACCGGGACTAGCTTACGAGCAGTACTTC

abundance: many
v_gene: TRBV15
j_gene: TRBJ2-4
d_gene: NA
CDR3aa: CATSRETGGGGAKNIQYF
CDR3nt: TGTGCCACCAGCAGAGAGACAGGAGGCGGCGGAGCCAAAAACATTCAGTACTTC

abundance: NA
v_gene: TRBV19
j_gene: TRBJ2-1
d_gene: TRBD1
CDR3aa: CASTRDRGLNEQFF
CDR3nt: TGTGCCAGTACTCGGGACAGGGGACTCAATGAGCAGTTCTTC

abundance: medium-sized
v_gene: TRBV28
j_gene: TRBJ1-2
d_gene: NA
CDR3aa: CASRWDTPGGGYTF
CDR3nt: TGTGCCAGCAGATGGGACACCCCCGGAGGAGGCTACACCTTC

abundance: NA
v_gene: TRBV27
j_gene: TRBJ1-5
d_gene: TRBD1
CDR3aa: CASSLTGQGRNQPQHF
CDR3nt: TGTGCCAGCAGTTTAACGGGACAGGGGCGCAATCAGCCCCAGCATTTT

abundance: NA
v_gene: TRBV30
j_gene: TRBJ1-6
d_gene: TRBD1
CDR3aa: CAWSVNRGNSPLHF
CDR3nt: TGTGCCTGGAGTGTGAACAGGGGCAATTCACCCCTCCACTTT

abundance: NA
v_gene: TRBV5-4
j_gene: TRBJ2-3
d_gene: NA
CDR3aa: CASSSNIGDTQYF
CDR3nt: TGTGCCAGCAGCTCGAATATCGGAGATACGCAGTATTTT

abundance: few
v_gene: TRBV20-1
j_gene: TRBJ2-3
d_gene: NA
CDR3aa: CSARTYTDTQYF
CDR3nt: TGCAGTGCTAGAACCTACACAGATACGCAGTATTTT

abundance: many
v_gene: TRBV24-1
j_gene: TRBJ2-1
d_gene: TRBD1
CDR3aa: CATRQGARNEQFF
CDR3nt: TGTGCCACCAGACAGGGGGCGAGAAATGAGCAGTTCTTC

abundance: many
v_gene: TRBV29-1
j_gene: TRBJ2-3
d_gene: NA
CDR3aa: CSASGGKTDTQYF
CDR3nt: TGCAGCGCCTCTGGGGGGAAAACAGATACGCAGTATTTT

abundance: NA
v_gene: TRBV5-5
j_gene: TRBJ1-2
d_gene: NA
CDR3aa: CASSLLWGRAGDYGYTF
CDR3nt: TGTGCCAGCAGCTTGCTATGGGGACGCGCTGGGGACTATGGCTACACCTTC

abundance: NA
v_gene: TRBV28
j_gene: TRBJ1-2
d_gene: NA
CDR3aa: CASITTADGYTF
CDR3nt: TGTGCCAGCATTACCACAGCCGATGGCTACACCTTC

abundance: few
v_gene: TRBV27
j_gene: TRBJ2-3
d_gene: NA
CDR3aa: CASSSSLGVWVLTDTQYF
CDR3nt: TGTGCCAGCAGTTCTTCCCTCGGGGTATGGGTTCTCACAGATACGCAGTATTTT

abundance: NA
v_gene: TRBV28
j_gene: TRBJ1-2
d_gene: NA
CDR3aa: CASSSRQYDYTF
CDR3nt: TGTGCCAGCAGTTCCCGACAGTACGACTACACCTTC

abundance: NA
v_gene: TRBV30
j_gene: TRBJ2-5
d_gene: TRBD2
CDR3aa: CAWSKGLAGGPTETQYF
CDR3nt: TGTGCCTGGAGTAAGGGACTAGCGGGAGGGCCCACAGAGACCCAGTACTTC

abundance: few
v_gene: TRBV18
j_gene: TRBJ1-2
d_gene: TRBD1
CDR3aa: CASSLTGSRGRLYGYTF
CDR3nt: TGTGCCAGCTCACTAACTGGAAGCAGGGGGCGCTTGTATGGCTACACCTTC

abundance: few
v_gene: TRBV7-9
j_gene: TRBJ1-1
d_gene: NA
CDR3aa: CASSLDLVNTEAFF
CDR3nt: TGTGCCAGCAGCTTAGATCTTGTGAACACTGAAGCTTTCTTT

abundance: NA
v_gene: TRBV20-1
j_gene: TRBJ2-1
d_gene: NA
CDR3aa: CSARYYNEQFF
CDR3nt: TGCAGTGCTCGATACTACAATGAGCAGTTCTTC

abundance: few
v_gene: TRBV4-2
j_gene: TRBJ2-4
d_gene: NA
CDR3aa: CASSQDRVPNIQYF
CDR3nt: TGTGCCAGCAGCCAAGATAGGGTCCCAAACATTCAGTACTTC

abundance: NA
v_gene: TRBV7-2
j_gene: TRBJ1-1
d_gene: NA
CDR3aa: CASSKRQDLEAFF
CDR3nt: TGTGCCAGCAGCAAACGACAGGACCTTGAAGCTTTCTTT

abundance: NA
v_gene: TRBV11-2
j_gene: TRBJ2-3
d_gene: TRBD2
CDR3aa: CASSLRLAGGHADTQYF
CDR3nt: TGTGCCAGCAGCTTAAGGCTAGCGGGAGGGCACGCAGATACGCAGTATTTT

abundance: NA
v_gene: TRBV19
j_gene: TRBJ2-1
d_gene: NA
CDR3aa: CASKRGSYNEQFF
CDR3nt: TGTGCCAGTAAGCGCGGCTCCTACAATGAGCAGTTCTTC

abundance: NA
v_gene: TRBV7-9
j_gene: TRBJ1-2
d_gene: TRBD1
CDR3aa: CASSSITGGNNYGYTF
CDR3nt: TGTGCCAGCAGCTCTATCACAGGGGGCAATAACTATGGCTACACCTTC

abundance: few
v_gene: TRBV30
j_gene: TRBJ2-6
d_gene: NA
CDR3aa: CAWDRPGISGANVLTF
CDR3nt: TGTGCCTGGGACCGCCCCGGGATCTCTGGGGCCAACGTCCTGACTTTC

abundance: NA
v_gene: TRBV28
j_gene: TRBJ2-1
d_gene: TRBD1
CDR3aa: CASSLSGQGRGSSYNEQFF
CDR3nt: TGTGCCAGCAGTTTATCGGGACAGGGGAGGGGGAGCTCCTACAATGAGCAGTTCTTC

abundance: few
v_gene: TRBV28
j_gene: TRBJ2-7
d_gene: TRBD2
CDR3aa: CASSKRTSGYEQYF
CDR3nt: TGTGCCAGCAGCAAAAGGACTAGCGGATACGAGCAGTACTTC

abundance: once
v_gene: TRBV5-4
j_gene: TRBJ2-2
d_gene: TRBD1
CDR3aa: CASSRGQGLTGELFF
CDR3nt: TGTGCCAGCAGCCGGGGACAGGGGCTCACCGGGGAGCTGTTTTTT

abundance: many
v_gene: TRBV4-1
j_gene: TRBJ2-2
d_gene: NA
CDR3aa: CASSQDRGSRELFF
CDR3nt: TGCGCCAGCAGCCAAGATCGGGGGAGCAGGGAGCTGTTTTTT

abundance: few
v_gene: TRBV27
j_gene: TRBJ1-4
d_gene: TRBD1
CDR3aa: CASSLTGRRERREKLFF
CDR3nt: TGTGCCAGCAGTTTGACAGGGAGGAGGGAAAGACGGGAAAAACTGTTTTTT

abundance: NA
v_gene: TRBV7-2
j_gene: TRBJ2-7
d_gene: NA
CDR3aa: CASSLVLVGTYEQYF
CDR3nt: TGTGCCAGCAGCTTAGTTCTGGTCGGTACCTACGAGCAGTACTTC

abundance: NA
v_gene: TRBV12-3/TRBV12-4
j_gene: TRBJ1-1
d_gene: NA
CDR3aa: CASGLNTEAFF
CDR3nt: TGTGCCAGCGGCTTGAACACTGAAGCTTTCTTT

abundance: NA
v_gene: TRBV5-8
j_gene: TRBJ2-1
d_gene: TRBD2
CDR3aa: CASRLGLAANEQFF
CDR3nt: TGTGCCAGCAGATTAGGACTAGCAGCCAATGAGCAGTTCTTC

abundance: NA
v_gene: TRBV30
j_gene: TRBJ1-5
d_gene: NA
CDR3aa: CAWSAGYSNQPQHF
CDR3nt: TGTGCCTGGAGTGCGGGGTATAGCAATCAGCCCCAGCATTTT

abundance: NA
v_gene: TRBV12-3/TRBV12-4
j_gene: TRBJ2-1
d_gene: NA
CDR3aa: CASSNVLSLFF
CDR3nt: TGTGCCAGCAGCAACGTGCTGTCACTGTTCTTC

abundance: NA
v_gene: TRBV20-1
j_gene: TRBJ2-5
d_gene: NA
CDR3aa: CSVEESLEQETQYF
CDR3nt: TGCAGTGTGGAGGAATCCCTCGAGCAAGAGACCCAGTACTTC

abundance: few
v_gene: TRBV24-1
j_gene: TRBJ2-3
d_gene: NA
CDR3aa: CATSVGPGQHTDTQYF
CDR3nt: TGTGCCACCAGTGTTGGGCCGGGACAACACACAGATACGCAGTATTTT

abundance: NA
v_gene: TRBV7-2
j_gene: TRBJ2-5
d_gene: NA
CDR3aa: CASSLHRARQETQYF
CDR3nt: TGTGCCAGCAGCTTACACAGGGCCCGCCAAGAGACCCAGTACTTC

abundance: NA
v_gene: TRBV18
j_gene: TRBJ2-7
d_gene: NA
CDR3aa: CASSPSTSAYEQYF
CDR3nt: TGTGCCAGCTCACCAAGTACGAGTGCCTACGAGCAGTACTTC

abundance: NA
v_gene: TRBV6-2/TRBV6-3
j_gene: TRBJ2-7
d_gene: NA
CDR3aa: CASRIGTAWDYEQYF
CDR3nt: TGTGCCAGCAGGATTGGAACGGCCTGGGACTACGAGCAGTACTTC

abundance: few
v_gene: TRBV11-2
j_gene: TRBJ2-1
d_gene: TRBD2
CDR3aa: CASSPGLAGVPNEQFF
CDR3nt: TGTGCCAGCAGCCCAGGACTAGCGGGAGTGCCCAATGAGCAGTTCTTC

abundance: NA
v_gene: TRBV4-2
j_gene: TRBJ2-7
d_gene: NA
CDR3aa: CASSQDGGTGGYEQYF
CDR3nt: TGTGCCAGCAGCCAAGATGGAGGTACGGGTGGCTACGAGCAGTACTTC

abundance: NA
v_gene: TRBV12-3/TRBV12-4
j_gene: TRBJ2-1
d_gene: NA
CDR3aa: CASSLRGTGNNEQFF
CDR3nt: TGTGCCAGCAGTTTACGGGGAACAGGGAATAATGAGCAGTTCTTC

abundance: once
v_gene: TRBV19
j_gene: TRBJ1-2
d_gene: TRBD1
CDR3aa: CASSTTGQDYGYTF
CDR3nt: TGTGCCAGTAGTACCACCGGACAGGACTATGGCTACACCTTC

abundance: NA
v_gene: TRBV20-1
j_gene: TRBJ1-1
d_gene: TRBD1
CDR3aa: CSATTGGGAEAFF
CDR3nt: TGCAGTGCCACGACAGGGGGAGGAGCTGAAGCTTTCTTT

abundance: NA
v_gene: TRBV7-2
j_gene: TRBJ2-7
d_gene: NA
CDR3aa: CASSPRTDYEQYF
CDR3nt: TGTGCCAGCAGCCCCCGGACAGATTACGAGCAGTACTTC

abundance: NA
v_gene: TRBV7-6
j_gene: TRBJ2-6
d_gene: NA
CDR3aa: CASSLGVGHPSGANVLTF
CDR3nt: TGTGCCAGCAGCTTAGGGGTCGGGCATCCCTCTGGGGCCAACGTCCTGACTTTC